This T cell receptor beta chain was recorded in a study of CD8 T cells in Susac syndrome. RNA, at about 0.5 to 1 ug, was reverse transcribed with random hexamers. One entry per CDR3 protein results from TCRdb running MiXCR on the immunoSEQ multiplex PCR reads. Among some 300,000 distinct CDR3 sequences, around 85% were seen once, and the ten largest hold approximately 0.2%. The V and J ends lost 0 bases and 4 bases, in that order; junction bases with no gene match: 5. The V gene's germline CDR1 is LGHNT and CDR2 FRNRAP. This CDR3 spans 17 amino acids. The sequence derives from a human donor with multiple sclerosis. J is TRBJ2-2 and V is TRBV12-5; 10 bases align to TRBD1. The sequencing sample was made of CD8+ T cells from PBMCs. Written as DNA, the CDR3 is TGTGCTAGTGGTTTGGTACTTGGGACAGGGGTCACCGGGGAGCTGTTTTTT. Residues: CASGLVLGTGVTGELFF.